This T cell receptor (beta chain) was sequenced in a study of blood T cell repertoires in COVID-19. This clone occurred a few times. Produced via immunoSEQ multiplex PCR; TCRdb's table is partial and in-frame only. The table includes over 90,000 clones, approximately 74% detected once. The V gene lost 4 bases and the J gene lost 7 bases, with 14 bases spanning the gap. Looked up from germline, CDR1 is SGHNT and CDR2 is YYREEE (reference sequence). The CDR3 extends over 14 amino acids. The Seattle patients joined while their infection was active and were tracked longitudinally afterward. The sequenced material came from peripheral blood. This TCR was recovered from a man between 65 and 79 years old with COVID-19, enrolled during active disease. The J gene is TRBJ2-2, the V gene TRBV5-4, with D maybe TRBD1 (5 bases). The DNA for the CDR3 is TGTGCCAGCAGCCCTAAGGGGTCGGGCGGGGAGCTGTTTTTT. It specifies CASSPKGSGGELFF.